This entry features one TCR beta chain sequence. The CDR3 sequence is 15 residues long. V lost 6 bases and J 0 bases, leaving 12 bases between the germline ends. Germline CDR1 is MNHEY and CDR2 is SVGAGI. This record belongs to a study of CD8+ T cells in alopecia areata. Turning to the study itself: Treated patients took oral tofacitinib at 5 to 10 mg twice daily.

Sorting separated CD4+ and CD8+ T cells out of PBMCs. As the sequencing template, cDNA was produced by extracting RNA and reverse transcribing it. Libraries were prepared by immunoSEQ multiplex PCR; TCRdb keeps only in-frame clonotypes and omits some of them. The table shows approximately 54,000 clones, with about 96% occurring only once. The specimen comprised CD8+ T cells sorted from blood, sampled at week 0. The J gene is TRBJ2-1, the V gene TRBV6-5, with D possibly being TRBD2 (5 bases). The TCR comes from a human donor with alopecia areata. CDR3 sequence: CASSQLVGSYNEQFF. DNA of the CDR3: TGTGCCAGCAGCCAACTAGTGGGCTCCTACAATGAGCAGTTCTTC.